This TCR beta chain was sequenced in a study of OX40 agonist ivuxolimab in advanced cancers. Study-level background: Clinicians treated patients with ivuxolimab, an agonistic anti-OX40 (CD134) antibody.

Study findings and constraints: The CD4+ and CD8+ T cells in the blood had expanded clonally by week 6 at 0.1 to 3.0 mg/kg.

CDR1 SGHNT and CDR2 YENEEA come from the germline V gene. The CDR3 is 13 residues long. Losses at the gene ends were 3 bases for V and 6 bases for J; bases not matched to a gene: 4. Sequenced by immunoSEQ multiplex PCR; TCRdb stores in-frame clones only, minus some. The table has nearly 55,000 clones, roughly 91% seen once. This clone was seen only once. Its target is unknown. Sequences were derived from CD4+ or CD8+ T cells sorted from blood, sampled in a trial of the OX40 agonist ivuxolimab. This TCR was sampled from an adult with an advanced solid tumor such as melanoma, head and neck, liver or kidney cancer. The genes are TRBV11-3 and TRBJ2-7; 8 bases fit TRBD2. The CDR3: CASSLMSGSEQYF. The CDR3 DNA reads TGTGCCAGCAGCTTGATGAGCGGGAGCGAGCAGTACTTC.